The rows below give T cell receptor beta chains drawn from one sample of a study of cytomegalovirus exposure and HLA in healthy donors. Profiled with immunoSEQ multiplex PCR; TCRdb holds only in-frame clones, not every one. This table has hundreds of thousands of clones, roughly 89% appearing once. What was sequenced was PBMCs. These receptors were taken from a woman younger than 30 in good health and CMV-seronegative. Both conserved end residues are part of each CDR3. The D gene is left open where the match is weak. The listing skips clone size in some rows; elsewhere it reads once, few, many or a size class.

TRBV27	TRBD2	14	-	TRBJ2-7	CASSFKREAREQYF	TGTGCCAGCAGCTTCAAGCGGGAGGCTCGCGAGCAGTACTTC
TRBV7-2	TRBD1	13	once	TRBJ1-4	CASSYRGGEKLFF	TGTGCCAGCAGCTACAGGGGCGGCGAAAAACTGTTTTTT
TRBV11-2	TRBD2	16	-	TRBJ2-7	CASSLISGSGRYEQYF	TGTGCCAGCAGCTTAATCAGCGGGAGTGGAAGATACGAGCAGTACTTC
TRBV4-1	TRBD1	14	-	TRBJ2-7	CASSIRQGAYEQYF	TGCGCCAGCAGCATACGACAGGGGGCCTACGAGCAGTACTTC
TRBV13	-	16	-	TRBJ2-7	CASSLEGPTDVYEQYF	TGTGCCAGCAGCTTAGAGGGGCCCACGGACGTCTACGAGCAGTACTTC
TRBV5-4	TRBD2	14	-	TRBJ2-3	CASSLTSGTDTQYF	TGTGCCAGCAGCTTAACTAGCGGAACAGATACGCAGTATTTT
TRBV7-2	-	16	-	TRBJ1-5	CASSPLRRSRVQPQHF	TGTGCCAGCAGCCCCCTCCGAAGGAGCAGGGTCCAGCCCCAGCATTTT
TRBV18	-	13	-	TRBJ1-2	CASSPLQDYGYTF	TGTGCCAGCTCACCACTCCAGGACTATGGCTACACCTTC
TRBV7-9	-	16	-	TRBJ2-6	CASSGRLSTGANVLTF	TGTGCCAGCAGCGGCAGGCTATCGACGGGGGCCAACGTCCTGACTTTC
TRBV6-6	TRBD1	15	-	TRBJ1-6	CASLYGRQGNSPLHF	TGTGCCAGCTTATATGGAAGACAGGGGAATTCACCCCTCCACTTT
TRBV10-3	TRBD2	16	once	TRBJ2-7	CAITQTGTSVTYEQYF	TGTGCCATCACCCAAACCGGGACTAGCGTAACCTACGAGCAGTACTTC
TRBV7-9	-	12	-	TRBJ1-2	CSSSSGPDGYTF	TGTTCCAGCAGCTCGGGTCCGGATGGCTACACCTTC
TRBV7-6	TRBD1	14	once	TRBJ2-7	CASSPGLQGWEQYF	TGTGCCAGCAGCCCTGGCCTACAGGGGTGGGAGCAGTACTTC
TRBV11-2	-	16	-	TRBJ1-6	CASSLEGGAVNSPLHF	TGTGCCAGCAGCTTAGAGGGGGGGGCCGTCAATTCACCCCTCCACTTT
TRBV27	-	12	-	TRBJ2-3	CASSLRGDTQYF	TGTGCCAGCAGTTTACGGGGAGATACGCAGTATTTT
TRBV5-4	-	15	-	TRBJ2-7	CASSRKMAGSYEQYF	TGTGCCAGCAGCCGCAAGATGGCGGGTTCCTACGAGCAGTACTTC
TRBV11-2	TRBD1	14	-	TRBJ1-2	CASSQDRGDYGYTF	TGTGCCAGCAGCCAAGACAGGGGGGACTATGGCTACACCTTC
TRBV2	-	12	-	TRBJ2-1	CASRDDTAEQFF	TGTGCCAGCAGGGATGACACGGCTGAGCAGTTCTTC
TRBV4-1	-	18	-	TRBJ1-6	CASSQVRRRSSYNSPLHF	TGCGCCAGCAGCCAAGTTCGGCGGAGGAGCTCCTATAATTCACCCCTCCACTTT
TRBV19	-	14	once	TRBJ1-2	CASRGDNINYGYTF	TGTGCCAGTAGAGGGGACAACATTAACTATGGCTACACCTTC
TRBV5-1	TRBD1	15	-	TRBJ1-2	CASIDRGRPGGGYTF	TGCGCCAGTATAGACAGGGGGCGGCCTGGAGGTGGCTACACCTTC
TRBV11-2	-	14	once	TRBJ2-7	CASSFFGSSYEQYF	TGTGCCAGCAGCTTCTTCGGGAGCTCCTACGAGCAGTACTTC
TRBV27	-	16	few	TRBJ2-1	CASSLSHRWEINEQFF	TGTGCCAGCAGTTTATCTCACAGGTGGGAAATCAATGAGCAGTTCTTC
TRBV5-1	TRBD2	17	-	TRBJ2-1	CASSGRLAGGSYNEQFF	TGCGCCAGCAGCGGGCGACTAGCGGGGGGCTCCTACAATGAGCAGTTCTTC
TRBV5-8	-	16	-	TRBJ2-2	CASSPMVGANTGELFF	TGTGCCAGCAGCCCTATGGTGGGAGCGAACACCGGGGAGCTGTTTTTT
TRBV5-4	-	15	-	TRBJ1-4	CASSLQGRTNEKLFF	TGTGCCAGCAGCTTACAGGGCCGCACTAATGAAAAACTGTTTTTT
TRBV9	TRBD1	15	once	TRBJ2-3	CASSERQGVVDTQYF	TGTGCCAGCAGCGAGCGACAGGGGGTAGTAGATACGCAGTATTTT
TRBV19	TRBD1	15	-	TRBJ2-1	CASSKRGDSYNEQFF	TGTGCCAGTAGTAAACGTGGGGACAGCTACAATGAGCAGTTCTTC
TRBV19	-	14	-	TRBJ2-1	CASSGGTGYNEQFF	TGTGCCAGTAGTGGGGGGACGGGTTACAATGAGCAGTTCTTC
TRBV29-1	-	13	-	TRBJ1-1	CSVETGRDTEAFF	TGCAGCGTTGAAACAGGGCGGGACACTGAAGCTTTCTTT
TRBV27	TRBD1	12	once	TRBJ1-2	CASSDRGGGYTF	TGTGCCAGCAGTGACAGGGGGGGTGGCTACACCTTC
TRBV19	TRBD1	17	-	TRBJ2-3	CASSQDRDREYTDTQYF	TGTGCCAGTAGTCAAGACCGGGACAGAGAATACACAGATACGCAGTATTTT
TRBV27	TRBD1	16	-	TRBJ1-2	CASSPIGPTGSYGYTF	TGTGCCAGCAGTCCAATAGGGCCGACAGGGAGCTATGGCTACACCTTC
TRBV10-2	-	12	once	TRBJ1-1	CASSDGSTEAFF	TGCGCCAGCAGTGATGGCAGCACTGAAGCTTTCTTT
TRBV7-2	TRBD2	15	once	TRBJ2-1	CASSLVGGGGGEQFF	TGTGCCAGCAGCTTAGTAGGCGGGGGGGGCGGTGAGCAGTTCTTC
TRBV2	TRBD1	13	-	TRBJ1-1	CASRDRGREGAFF	TGTGCCAGCAGGGACAGGGGGCGCGAAGGAGCTTTCTTT
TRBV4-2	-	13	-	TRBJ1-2	CASSQQGNYGYTF	TGTGCCAGCAGCCAACAGGGTAACTATGGCTACACCTTC
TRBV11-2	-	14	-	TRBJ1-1	CASSSSFLNTEAFF	TGTGCCAGCAGCTCGAGCTTTCTGAACACTGAAGCTTTCTTT
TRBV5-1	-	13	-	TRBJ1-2	CASSPDRNYGYTF	TGCGCCAGCAGTCCGGACAGAAACTATGGCTACACCTTC
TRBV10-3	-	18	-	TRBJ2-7	CAISEVWTQGNLNYEQYF	TGTGCCATCAGTGAAGTTTGGACACAGGGAAATCTTAACTACGAGCAGTACTTC
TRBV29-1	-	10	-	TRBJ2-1	CSAEYNEQFF	TGCAGCGCGGAGTACAATGAGCAGTTCTTC
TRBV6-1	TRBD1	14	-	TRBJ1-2	CASQGQGVSKGYTF	TGTGCCAGCCAGGGACAGGGAGTCTCTAAGGGCTACACCTTC
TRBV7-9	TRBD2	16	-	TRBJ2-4	CASSLVGLAAKNIQYF	TGTGCCAGCAGCTTAGTGGGACTAGCGGCCAAAAACATTCAGTACTTC
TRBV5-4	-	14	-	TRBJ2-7	CASSFQDRPYEQYF	TGTGCCAGCAGCTTCCAGGACAGACCCTACGAGCAGTACTTC